The rows below give T cell receptor beta chains drawn from one sample of a study of blood T cell repertoires in COVID-19. Produced via immunoSEQ multiplex PCR; TCRdb's table is partial and in-frame only. The data hold about 390,000 clones, with 85% to 90% observed a single time. Sequences were obtained from PBMCs or T cells enriched from blood (not recorded which). The receptors come from a woman between 50 and 59 years old who had recovered from COVID-19. Each CDR3 is given with its conserved first and last residue. D genes are given only for firm matches. The size of a clone is reported for some rows only, either as once, few or many, or as a class for expanded clones.

size	V	D	J	DNA	CDR3
.	TRBV28	TRBD1	TRBJ1-1	TGTGCCAGCAGTACAGGGGCGGGGAACACTGAAGCTTTCTTT	CASSTGAGNTEAFF
.	TRBV5-1	TRBD1	TRBJ1-1	TGCGCCAGCAGACCCGCAGACAGGGCCTTTGGTGAAGCTTTCTTT	CASRPADRAFGEAFF
.	TRBV9	.	TRBJ1-6	TGTGCCAGCAGCGCACAACCTCGGAGTGATTCACCCCTCCACTTT	CASSAQPRSDSPLHF
once	TRBV11-2	TRBD2	TRBJ2-5	TGTGCCAGCAGCTTAGCGGGGGGGCCCCAAGAGACCCAGTACTTC	CASSLAGGPQETQYF
.	TRBV25-1	.	TRBJ1-1	TGTGCCAGCAGCGTAAGTCGGGGAACTGAAGCTTTCTTT	CASSVSRGTEAFF
.	TRBV4-2	.	TRBJ1-5	TGTGCCAGCAGCCAAGATGGCACGGGGGTAGGTAATCAGCCCCAGCATTTT	CASSQDGTGVGNQPQHF
.	TRBV7-2	.	TRBJ1-5	TGTGCCAGCAGCTCCCCCGGAGTAGCTTGGCTTCAGCCCCAGCATTTT	CASSSPGVAWLQPQHF
once	TRBV13	.	TRBJ1-1	TGTGCCACCGGTAGCGGCACTGAAGCTTTCTTT	CATGSGTEAFF
.	TRBV5-1	.	TRBJ1-1	TGCGCCAGCAGCACAGCCATGAACACTGAAGCTTTCTTT	CASSTAMNTEAFF
.	TRBV13	.	TRBJ2-7	TGTGCCAGCAGCTTAGGGCAACAGGTCAAGCAGTACTTC	CASSLGQQVKQYF
once	TRBV5-5	.	TRBJ2-2	TGTGCCAGCACTGCCCTACCTCGGGGTCCCCTCACCGGGGAGCTGTTTTTT	CASTALPRGPLTGELFF
.	TRBV5-1	.	TRBJ2-7	TGCGCCAGCAGCTTGGGATTAGGGGACGAGCAGTACTTC	CASSLGLGDEQYF
.	TRBV7-3	.	TRBJ2-5	TGTGCCAGCAGCTTCCAGGGATCGCAAGAGACCCAGTACTTC	CASSFQGSQETQYF
.	TRBV3-1/TRBV3-2	.	TRBJ2-7	TGTGCCAGCAGCCTCCTAGCCGCTGCCCGCATCCACGAGCAGTACTTC	CASSLLAAARIHEQYF
.	TRBV4-2	.	TRBJ2-1	TGTGCCAGCAGCCAAGATTTGGGCAGTGAGCAGTTCTTC	CASSQDLGSEQFF
.	TRBV5-5	TRBD1	TRBJ1-1	TGTGCCAGCAGCTGGTGGGACAGGGACACTGAAGCTTTCTTT	CASSWWDRDTEAFF
.	TRBV5-6	.	TRBJ1-2	TGTGCCAGCAGCTTGGTGACTGCTAACTATGGCTACACCTTC	CASSLVTANYGYTF
.	TRBV19	.	TRBJ2-5	TGTGCCAGTAGTATATTCCCCGGCTTACAGGGTACCCAGTACTTC	CASSIFPGLQGTQYF
.	TRBV28	TRBD2	TRBJ2-1	TGTGCCACCTGTCTAGCGGGGGTTGGGGAGCAGTTCTTC	CATCLAGVGEQFF
once	TRBV7-9	TRBD1	TRBJ1-4	TGTGCCAGCAGCCTAGGGACAGGGGTAGGAACTAATGAAAAACTGTTTTTT	CASSLGTGVGTNEKLFF
.	TRBV29-1	.	TRBJ1-4	TGCAGCGTTGGACAGAATAATGAAAAACTGTTTTTT	CSVGQNNEKLFF
once	TRBV28	.	TRBJ1-2	TGTGCGGTACCTTCACAGGGATCCTATGGCTACACCTTC	CAVPSQGSYGYTF
.	TRBV5-4	.	TRBJ1-4	TGTGCCAGCAGCCAATGGGGAGGGGGAAATGAAAAACTGTTTTTT	CASSQWGGGNEKLFF
.	TRBV19	.	TRBJ2-7	TGTGCCAGTAGTATGGCCAGTACCTACGAGCAGTACTTC	CASSMASTYEQYF
.	TRBV6-4	.	TRBJ1-5	TGTGCCAGCAACCCACCCGTGGCGGCGGACTGGCCCCAGCATTTT	CASNPPVAADWPQHF
.	TRBV7-3	TRBD2	TRBJ2-2	TGTGCCAGCAGCCCGACGGGGGGTGGCGGGGAGCTGTTTTTT	CASSPTGGGGELFF
.	TRBV7-9	TRBD1	TRBJ1-2	TGTGCCAGCAGCTCCGACAGGGACTATGGCTACACCTTC	CASSSDRDYGYTF
.	TRBV7-2	.	TRBJ2-5	TGTGCCAGCAGCTTAGGTGGGGGCCCGGAGACCCAGTACTTC	CASSLGGGPETQYF
.	TRBV4-1	.	TRBJ2-7	TGCGCCAGCAGCCAAGATCAGGGGGGACAGATACTCTCCTACGAGCAGTACTTC	CASSQDQGGQILSYEQYF
.	TRBV5-1	.	TRBJ2-3	TGCGCCAGCAGCTTACACACAGATACGCAGTATTTT	CASSLHTDTQYF
.	TRBV18	.	TRBJ1-5	TGTGCCAGCTCATCCCAGCGGTCCAAGGTTGGGTATAGCAATCAGCCCCAGCATTTT	CASSSQRSKVGYSNQPQHF
.	TRBV18	TRBD1	TRBJ1-1	TGTGCCAGCTCACAGGACAGGGGAAAAAACACTGAAGCTTTCTTT	CASSQDRGKNTEAFF
.	TRBV5-1	.	TRBJ1-6	TGCGCCAGCAGGCCTCGCCCAGGGGAGTCCTATAATTCACCCCTCCACTTT	CASRPRPGESYNSPLHF
.	TRBV18	.	TRBJ2-7	TGTGCCAGCTCACTACTAGTCATCCACGAGCAGTACTTC	CASSLLVIHEQYF
.	TRBV9	TRBD1	TRBJ1-2	TGTGCCAGCAGCGGAAAGGGACAGACCCAAAACTCCTATGGCTACACCTTC	CASSGKGQTQNSYGYTF
.	TRBV19	TRBD1	TRBJ2-7	TGTGCCAGTAGTAGCCCCGGGACAGGGTTGTACGAGCAGTACTTC	CASSSPGTGLYEQYF
.	TRBV5-1	TRBD1	TRBJ1-5	TGCGCCAGCAGCTTGCGCCCCAGGGGGTTCAATCAGCCCCAGCATTTT	CASSLRPRGFNQPQHF
.	TRBV18	TRBD1	TRBJ2-2	TGTGCCAGCTCACGACCCCCGGGACAGGGAACCGGGGAGCTGTTTTTT	CASSRPPGQGTGELFF
.	TRBV7-2	TRBD1	TRBJ1-2	TGTGCCAGCAGCTCGGGTTTGGGACAGATGGGCTATGGCTACACCTTC	CASSSGLGQMGYGYTF
.	TRBV5-1	.	TRBJ2-3	TGCGCCAGCAGCTTGACAGCTGGCACAGATACGCAGTATTTT	CASSLTAGTDTQYF
.	TRBV23-1	.	TRBJ1-3	TGCGCCAGCCCAGGGTACTCTGGAAACACCATATATTTT	CASPGYSGNTIYF
.	TRBV7-2	TRBD1	TRBJ1-2	TGTGCCAGCAGCTCCTCCACCGGGACAGGGGATGGCTACACCTTC	CASSSSTGTGDGYTF
.	TRBV4-2	TRBD2	TRBJ2-2	TGTGCCAGCAGCCAAGTCAGTGGCGGGGGTTCGAACACCGGGGAGCTGTTTTTT	CASSQVSGGGSNTGELFF
.	TRBV7-9	.	TRBJ2-5	TGTGCCAGCAAAAGGGGGGGAGTGCGTGGAGAGACCCAGTACTTC	CASKRGGVRGETQYF
.	TRBV5-1	.	TRBJ1-5	TGCGCCAGCAGCTTGATGCCTTCGGCGGGGCCCCAGCATTTT	CASSLMPSAGPQHF
once	TRBV27	.	TRBJ1-1	TGTGCCAGCAGCCCTGCGTTGTACACTGAAGCTTTCTTT	CASSPALYTEAFF
.	TRBV30	.	TRBJ1-4	TGTGCCTGGAGTCCAATGGGGAGGGAGGGAGAAAAACTGTTTTTT	CAWSPMGREGEKLFF
.	TRBV27	TRBD1	TRBJ1-2	TGTGCCAGCAGCCGGGGACAGGCGAACTATGGCTACACCTTC	CASSRGQANYGYTF